One and the same sample provided the 20 T cell receptor beta chains below, sequenced in a study of PD-L1 blockade in urothelial cancer. Time point reported: pretreatment peripheral blood. The data were produced by immunoSEQ multiplex PCR, yet TCRdb's version contains in-frame clones alone and is incomplete. The data hold 40,000 to 55,000 clones, with about 88% observed a single time. This specimen was PBMCs, taken around atezolizumab (anti-PD-L1) treatment. These receptors originate from a donor at least 40 years old with urothelial cancer.

The chain has TRBV7-3 and TRBJ1-1; tentatively, D is TRBD1 (5 bases). V gave up 5 bases and J gave up 5 bases, with 15 bases separating them. The CDR3 loop spans 14 amino acids. Germline assignment: CDR1 SGHTA and CDR2 FQGTGA. This chain's CDR3 is CASSQDGGGTEAFF. CDR3 nucleotides: TGTGCCAGCAGCCAAGACGGGGGGGGGACTGAAGCTTTCTTT. The full variable domain, its missing parts supplied by reference TRBV7-3 and TRBJ1-1, is GAGVSQTPSNKVTEKGKYVELRCDPISGHTALYWYRQSLGQGPEFLIYFQGTGAADDSGLPNDRFFAVRPEGSVSTLKIQRTERGDSAVYLCASSQDGGGTEAFFGQGTRLTVV.

This chain links TRBV28 with TRBJ1-1; 8 bases map to TRBD1. This CDR3 spans 14 amino acids. CDR1 and CDR2 (germline): MDHEN, SYDVKM. V dropped 4 bases and J dropped 1; count of bases not matched to a gene: 2. The CDR3 bases are TGTGCCAGCAGTTCAGGACAGGGGAACACTGAAGCTTTCTTT. It is translated as CASSSGQGNTEAFF.

The CDR3 reads CASSLGPGAAGGRFF. For the CDR3, the DNA is TGTGCCAGCAGCCTCGGACCCGGCGCAGCGGGAGGAAGGTTCTTC. The chain uses TRBV7-6 and TRBJ2-1; 9 bases fit TRBD2. CDR1 and CDR2 from the germline V gene are SGHVS and FNYEAQ. The J segment lost 15 bases and the V segment lost 5 bases, leaving 17 bases of the junction unmatched. The CDR3 sequence is 15 residues long.

The chain carries TRBV7-2 and TRBJ2-2, with 8 bases matching TRBD2. There are 19 residues in the CDR3. V shed 0 bases and J 6 bases; nucleotides not matched to a gene: 15. Germline CDR1 SGHTA, CDR2 FQGNSA. CDR3 DNA sequence: TGTGCCAGCAGCTTAGCGTTGTTAGCGGGGACCCTCGGGGCCGGGGAGCTGTTTTTT. This codes for CASSLALLAGTLGAGELFF.

The chain uses TRBV10-3 and TRBJ2-3; perhaps TRBD1 as D (6 bases). V lost 9 bases and J lost 4, with 20 bases in between. Germline loops: CDR1 ENHRY, CDR2 SYGVKD. There are 15 residues in the CDR3. The CDR3 protein is CAMTSGDGGADTQYF. The CDR3, as DNA: TGTGCCATGACTTCAGGGGACGGAGGAGCAGATACGCAGTATTTT.

The chain uses TRBV18 and TRBJ1-1; D unclear. The V end was cut by 0 bases, the J end by 4 bases, with 6 bases between. The CDR3 sequence is 13 residues long. Germline CDR1 and CDR2: KGHSH and LQKENI. CDR3 residues: CASSPPLSTEAFF. As DNA, the CDR3 is TGTGCCAGCTCACCACCGTTGAGCACTGAAGCTTTCTTT.

The V and J genes are TRBV7-6 and TRBJ2-7; 9 bases are shared with TRBD2. The ends lost 5 bases at V and 0 bases at J; junction bases unmatched: 8. CDR3 length: 16 residues. Germline lookup yields CDR1 SGHVS and CDR2 FNYEAQ. The chain's CDR3 is CASSRGTSSSSYEQYF. DNA for the CDR3: TGTGCCAGCAGCCGGGGGACTAGCTCTAGCTCCTACGAGCAGTACTTC.

This chain links TRBV5-1 with TRBJ2-3; possible D gene TRBD2, 5 bases. Germline CDR1 reads SGHRS; CDR2 reads YFSETQ. The V gene lost 0 bases and the J gene lost 6 bases, with 8 bases spanning the gap. The CDR3 has 13 amino acids. The CDR3 bases are TGCGCCAGCAGCTTGGCTGGCGGGGATACGCAGTATTTT. As protein: CASSLAGGDTQYF.

V usage is TRBV15 and J usage is TRBJ2-5; 9 bases agree with TRBD2. This CDR3 contains 16 residues. The ends lost 1 base at V and 5 bases at J; junction bases unmatched: 8. The V gene's germline CDR1 is LNHNV and CDR2 YYDKDF (reference sequence). Here the CDR3 DNA reads TGTGCCACCAGCAGAGGTGGCGGGAGGGCCCGGGAGACCCAGTACTTC. This translates into CATSRGGGRARETQYF. The variable domain in full, with the rest retrieved from reference TRBV15 and TRBJ2-5, is DAMVIQNPRYQVTQFGKPVTLSCSQTLNHNVMYWYQQKSSQAPKLLFHYYDKDFNNEADTPDNFQSRRPNTSFCFLDIRSPGLGDTAMYLCATSRGGGRARETQYFGPGTRLLVL.

The genes are TRBV10-3 and TRBJ2-3; 9 nucleotides align to TRBD2. Trimming removed 8 bases from V and 5 bases from J; junction bases left unmatched: 5. In germline, CDR1 is ENHRY, CDR2 SYGVKD. This CDR3 spans 13 amino acids. The DNA of the CDR3 is TGTGCCATCGAGCGGGGGGATGGAGATACGCAGTATTTT. As protein: CAIERGDGDTQYF.

The chain recombines TRBV10-3 with TRBJ2-1; D ambiguous. The V end was cut by 3 bases, the J end by 0 bases, with 12 bases between. CDR3 length: 16 amino acids. Looked up from germline, CDR1 is ENHRY and CDR2 is SYGVKD. The CDR3 loop is CAISDLVRSSYNEQFF. The CDR3 DNA follows: TGTGCCATCAGTGATCTGGTCCGTAGCTCCTACAATGAGCAGTTCTTC.

The chain carries TRBV7-9 and TRBJ2-3; 9 bases align to TRBD2. Trimming cost V 6 bases and J 11 bases; bases outside gene matches: 6. There are 12 residues in the CDR3. In germline, CDR1 is SEHNR, CDR2 FQNEAQ (reference sequence). CDR3 sequence (DNA): TGTGCCAGCAGATCTAGCGGGGCGCAGCAGTATTTT. Translating gives CASRSSGAQQYF.

This clone was detected once. This sequence joins TRBV7-2 and TRBJ2-7; tentative D call: TRBD2 (6 bases). The CDR3 runs 14 residues. V was cut by 1 base and J by 6 bases, with 13 bases left in between. Per the germline V gene, CDR1 is SGHTA and CDR2 is FQGNSA. The chain's CDR3 is CASSLVLATLEQYF. The CDR3 region has the DNA TGTGCCAGCAGCTTAGTTCTAGCGACCCTCGAGCAGTACTTC.

This clone was picked up a small number of times. This rearrangement joins TRBV11-2 to TRBJ2-1; 7 bases map to TRBD2. Germline V gene data show CDR1 as SGHAT and CDR2 as FQNNGV. The CDR3 runs to 15 residues. V shed 7 bases and J 5 bases; nucleotides not matched to a gene: 11. In DNA, the CDR3 is TGTGCCAGCACCCAGGGCGGGAGAGCCAACAATGAGCAGTTCTTC. It encodes CASTQGGRANNEQFF. The whole variable domain, remainder taken from reference TRBV11-2 and TRBJ2-1, is EAGVAQSPRYKIIEKRQSVAFWCNPISGHATLYWYQQILGQGPKLLIQFQNNGVVDDSQLPKDRFSAERLKGVDSTLKIQPAKLEDSAVYLCASTQGGRANNEQFFGPGTRLTVL.

The rearrangement uses TRBV27 and TRBJ1-1; D remains ambiguous. This CDR3 has 13 residues. The V gene's germline CDR1 is MNHEY and CDR2 SMNVEV (reference sequence). Trimming took off 6 bases at V and 2 bases at J, with 10 bases between the two ends. The CDR3 DNA sequence: TGTGCCAGCAGCAACTCCCCAAACACTGAAGCTTTCTTT. Encoded protein: CASSNSPNTEAFF.

The genes are TRBV30 and TRBJ1-5; 7 nucleotides align to TRBD1. Losses at the gene ends were 1 base for V and 7 bases for J; bases not matched to a gene: 4. This CDR3 is built from 13 residues. The germline CDR1 and CDR2 sequences are GTSNPN and SVGIG (reference sequence). The CDR3 DNA follows: TGTGCCTGGAGTGCAGGGGGGTACCAGCCCCAGCATTTT. It translates to CAWSAGGYQPQHF. Full variable domain (rest looked up from reference TRBV30 and TRBJ1-5): SQTIHQWPATLVQPVGSPLSLECTVEGTSNPNLYWYRQAAGRGLQLLFYSVGIGQISSEVPQNLSASRPQDRQFILSSKKLLLSDSGFYLCAWSAGGYQPQHFGDGTRLSIL.

The J gene is TRBJ2-7, the V gene TRBV28; 16 bases line up with TRBD2. Germline V gene sequence: CDR1 MDHEN, CDR2 SYDVKM. V lost 5 bases, J lost 5 bases, and 9 bases stayed unmatched. This CDR3 has 17 residues. The CDR3 region is CASSPQGLAGGSHEQYF. In nucleotides, the CDR3 is TGTGCCAGCAGTCCCCAGGGACTAGCGGGAGGGTCCCACGAGCAGTACTTC. The whole variable domain, remainder taken from reference TRBV28 and TRBJ2-7, is DVKVTQSSRYLVKRTGEKVFLECVQDMDHENMFWYRQDPGLGLRLIYFSYDVKMKEKGDIPEGYSVSREKKERFSLILESASTNQTSMYLCASSPQGLAGGSHEQYFGPGTRLTVT.

This clone was seen a few times. This chain joins TRBV18 and TRBJ1-1; D ambiguous. The germline V gene encodes CDR1 KGHSH and CDR2 LQKENI. V lost 0 bases and J lost 0, with 8 bases in between. CDR3 length equals 15 residues. This CDR3 reads CASSPPYSMNTEAFF. Written as DNA, the CDR3 is TGTGCCAGCTCACCACCCTACAGTATGAACACTGAAGCTTTCTTT.

This clone was observed a few times. The J gene is TRBJ2-2, the V gene TRBV27; no firm D call. Trimming took 6 bases from V and 1 from J, leaving 6 bases between them. The CDR3 runs to 13 residues. Germline values: CDR1 MNHEY, CDR2 SMNVEV (reference sequence). DNA of the CDR3: TGTGCCAGCAGCCCATGGAACACCGGGGAGCTGTTTTTT. Translation gives CASSPWNTGELFF.

V gene TRBV6-1 combines with J gene TRBJ2-7, with 7 bases identical to TRBD2. Trimming cost V 10 bases and J 4 bases; bases outside gene matches: 10. Looked up from germline, CDR1 is MNHNS and CDR2 is SASEGT. This CDR3 contains 13 residues. The CDR3 nucleotides are TGTGCCACACAGGCGGGGGTTTCGTACGAGCAGTACTTC. It yields the protein CATQAGVSYEQYF.